The rows below give T cell receptor beta chains drawn from one sample of a study of T cell responses to AZD1222 COVID-19 vaccine. This table comes from immunoSEQ multiplex PCR, and its TCRdb copy is limited to in-frame clones, with some not included. Of tens of thousands of clones detected, around 83% appear once; the ten largest clones hold 9.5% to 10%. This sample comprised peripheral blood, obtained on day 0 of AZD1222 vaccination. The receptor set was obtained from an adult in good health. The CDR3 runs from the conserved cysteine through the conserved F or W. The order of the fields is V gene, J gene, D gene, clone size, CDR3 DNA, CDR3 protein. D genes are given only for firm matches. Rows may omit the clone size; those that give it use once, few, many or a size class.

TRBV6-2/TRBV6-3	TRBJ1-5	.	.	TGTGCCAGCAGTTACAGGGATTACAATCAGCCCCAGCATTTT	CASSYRDYNQPQHF
TRBV11-2	TRBJ2-7	.	.	TGTGCCAGCAGCTTAGGGGGGCTAGGCTACGAGCAGTACTTC	CASSLGGLGYEQYF
TRBV9	TRBJ1-3	TRBD1	.	TGTGCCAGCAGCGTACAGGGGGCGCTTGGAAACACCATATATTTT	CASSVQGALGNTIYF
TRBV11-3	TRBJ2-5	.	.	TGTGCCAGCAGCTTAGACGGGAACCAAGAGACCCAGTACTTC	CASSLDGNQETQYF
TRBV4-2	TRBJ1-2	.	.	TGTGCCAGCAGCCAAGTTACGGGATCAGGGGAGGGCTATGGCTACACCTTC	CASSQVTGSGEGYGYTF
TRBV7-9	TRBJ1-3	.	.	TGTGCCAGCAGCTCTACGAGCTCTGGAAACACCATATATTTT	CASSSTSSGNTIYF
TRBV6-1	TRBJ2-7	TRBD1	.	TGTGCCAGCAGTTCCGGGACAGGGGGCGGGAAGCAGTACTTC	CASSSGTGGGKQYF
TRBV5-1	TRBJ2-7	TRBD1	.	TGCGCCAGCAGCGCTCGACAGGGGTCAACCTACGAGCAGTACTTC	CASSARQGSTYEQYF
TRBV10-3	TRBJ1-3	.	.	TGTGCCATCAGCCCCGGGACCCGGGTTACCAACACCATATATTTT	CAISPGTRVTNTIYF
TRBV6-1	TRBJ1-1	.	.	TGTGCCAGCAGTGAAGGTAGGTGGGACAAGGACACTGAAGCTTTCTTT	CASSEGRWDKDTEAFF
TRBV7-9	TRBJ1-2	.	.	TGTGCCAGCAGCTCCTCTAATAACTATGGCTACACCTTC	CASSSSNNYGYTF
TRBV7-2	TRBJ1-3	.	few	TGTGCCAGCAGCTTTAAGGCTCCTGGAAACACCATATATTTT	CASSFKAPGNTIYF
TRBV7-2	TRBJ2-7	.	.	TGTGCCAGCAGCTTATTGCCGGCCCCCTACGAGCAGTACTTC	CASSLLPAPYEQYF
TRBV9	TRBJ2-2	TRBD2	.	TGTGCCAGCAGCGTAGAAGCGGGGGGGCCGGGCACCGGGGAGCTGTTTTTT	CASSVEAGGPGTGELFF
TRBV9	TRBJ2-5	TRBD2	.	TGTGCCAGCAGCTCGGGGACTAGCTTGTACCAAGAGACCCAGTACTTC	CASSSGTSLYQETQYF
TRBV7-9	TRBJ2-3	.	.	TGTGCCAGCAGCTCCCTGGCTAGCACAGATACGCAGTATTTT	CASSSLASTDTQYF
TRBV30	TRBJ2-5	.	.	TGTGCCTGGAGTGACAAGAGCCAAGAGACCCAGTACTTC	CAWSDKSQETQYF
TRBV27	TRBJ1-1	.	once	TGTGCCAGCCGAGGGTTTTTGAACACTGAAGCTTTCTTT	CASRGFLNTEAFF
TRBV5-1	TRBJ2-2	.	.	TGCGCCAGCAGCTTGGAAGGGAACACCGGGGAGCTGTTTTTT	CASSLEGNTGELFF
TRBV28	TRBJ1-2	.	.	TGTGCCAGCAGTTCAGGGACGGTGGGGGATGGCTACACCTTC	CASSSGTVGDGYTF
TRBV6-5	TRBJ2-3	TRBD2	few	TGTGCCAGTCGAGGGACTAGCGGAAGCACAGATACGCAGTATTTT	CASRGTSGSTDTQYF
TRBV7-2	TRBJ1-1	.	.	TGTGCCAGCAGCTTTGGGGCGCGGATGAACACTGAAGCTTTCTTT	CASSFGARMNTEAFF
TRBV28	TRBJ1-5	.	.	TGTGCCAGCAGTGCCGAACAGGTCTTTGAGAATGTAAATCAGCCCCAGCATTTT	CASSAEQVFENVNQPQHF
TRBV19	TRBJ2-1	TRBD1	.	TGTGCCAGTAGTATGGACAGGGGGAGGAATGAGCAGTTCTTC	CASSMDRGRNEQFF